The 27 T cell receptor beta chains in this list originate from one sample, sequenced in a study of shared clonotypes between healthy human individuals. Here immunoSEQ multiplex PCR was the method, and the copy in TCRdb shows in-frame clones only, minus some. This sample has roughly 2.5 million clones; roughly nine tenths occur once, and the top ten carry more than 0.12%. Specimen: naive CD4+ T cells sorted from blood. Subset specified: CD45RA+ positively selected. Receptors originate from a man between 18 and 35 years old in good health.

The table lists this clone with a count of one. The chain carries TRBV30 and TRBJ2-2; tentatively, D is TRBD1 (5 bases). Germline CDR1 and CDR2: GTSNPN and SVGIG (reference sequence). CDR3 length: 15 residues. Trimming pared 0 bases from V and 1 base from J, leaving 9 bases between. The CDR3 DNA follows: TGTGCCTGGAGTGTAAAGGACAAGAACACCGGGGAGCTGTTTTTT. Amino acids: CAWSVKDKNTGELFF.

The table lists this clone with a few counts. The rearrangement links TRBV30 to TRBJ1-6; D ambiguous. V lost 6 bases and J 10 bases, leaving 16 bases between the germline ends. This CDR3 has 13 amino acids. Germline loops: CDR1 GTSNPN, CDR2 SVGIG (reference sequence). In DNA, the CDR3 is TGTGCCTGCCTTCCTGGAGAGCGGTCACCCCTCCACTTT. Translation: CACLPGERSPLHF.

Here the CDR3 DNA reads TGTGCCAGCTCACCAGGACAGGGCGGTGATGAAAAACTGTTTTTT. Translated: CASSPGQGGDEKLFF. The rearrangement joins TRBV18 to TRBJ1-4, with TRBD1 identical over 8 bases. Looked up from germline, CDR1 is KGHSH and CDR2 is LQKENI. V gave up 2 bases and J gave up 6 bases; unmatched junction bases: 5. The CDR3 runs 15 residues.

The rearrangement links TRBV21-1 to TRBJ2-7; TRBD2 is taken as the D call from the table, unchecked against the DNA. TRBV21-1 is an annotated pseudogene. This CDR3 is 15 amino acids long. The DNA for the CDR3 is TGTGCCAGCAGCGACTGGGGAGGCAGAACCTACGAGCAGTACTTC. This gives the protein CASSDWGGRTYEQYF.

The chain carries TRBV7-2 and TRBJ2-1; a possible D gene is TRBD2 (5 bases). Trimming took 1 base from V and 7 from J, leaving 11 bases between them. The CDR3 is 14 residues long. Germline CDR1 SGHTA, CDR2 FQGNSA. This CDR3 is CASSLVPAANEQFF. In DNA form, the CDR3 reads TGTGCCAGCAGCTTAGTCCCAGCGGCAAATGAGCAGTTCTTC.

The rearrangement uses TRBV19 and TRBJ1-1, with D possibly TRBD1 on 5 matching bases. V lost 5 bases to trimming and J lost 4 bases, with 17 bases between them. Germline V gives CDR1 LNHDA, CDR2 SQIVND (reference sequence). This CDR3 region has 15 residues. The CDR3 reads CASSVTGQATTEAFF. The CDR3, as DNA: TGTGCCAGTAGTGTAACGGGGCAGGCGACCACTGAAGCTTTCTTT.

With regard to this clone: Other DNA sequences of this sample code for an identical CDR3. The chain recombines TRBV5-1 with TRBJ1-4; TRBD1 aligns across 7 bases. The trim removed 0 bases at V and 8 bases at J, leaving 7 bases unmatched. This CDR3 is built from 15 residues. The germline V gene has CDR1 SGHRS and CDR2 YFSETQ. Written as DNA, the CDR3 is TGCGCCAGCAGCTTGGCCGACAGGGAAGGCGAAAAACTGTTTTTT. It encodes CASSLADREGEKLFF.

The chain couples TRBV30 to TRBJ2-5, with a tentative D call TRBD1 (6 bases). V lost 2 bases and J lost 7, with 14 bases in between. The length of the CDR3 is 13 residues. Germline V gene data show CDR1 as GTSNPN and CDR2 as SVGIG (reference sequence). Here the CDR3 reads CAWSRTAYLTQYF. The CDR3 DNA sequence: TGTGCCTGGAGTAGGACAGCTTATCTGACCCAGTACTTC. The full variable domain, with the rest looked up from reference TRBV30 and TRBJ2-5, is SQTIHQWPATLVQPVGSPLSLECTVEGTSNPNLYWYRQAAGRGLQLLFYSVGIGQISSEVPQNLSASRPQDRQFILSSKKLLLSDSGFYLCAWSRTAYLTQYFGPGTRLLVL.

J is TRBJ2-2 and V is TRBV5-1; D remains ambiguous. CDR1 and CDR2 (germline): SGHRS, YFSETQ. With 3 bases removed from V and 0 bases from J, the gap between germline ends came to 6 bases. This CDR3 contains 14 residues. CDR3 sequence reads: CASSYPANTGELFF. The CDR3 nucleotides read TGCGCCAGCAGCTACCCCGCGAACACCGGGGAGCTGTTTTTT. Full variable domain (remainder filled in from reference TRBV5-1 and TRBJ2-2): KAGVTQTPRYLIKTRGQQVTLSCSPISGHRSVSWYQQTPGQGLQFLFEYFSETQRNKGNFPGRFSGRQFSNSRSEMNVSTLELGDSALYLCASSYPANTGELFFGEGSRLTVL.

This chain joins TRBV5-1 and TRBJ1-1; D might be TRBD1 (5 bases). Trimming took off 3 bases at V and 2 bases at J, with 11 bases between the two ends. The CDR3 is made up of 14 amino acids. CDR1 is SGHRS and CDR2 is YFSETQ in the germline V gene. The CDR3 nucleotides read TGCGCCAGCAGCTCCAGGGTGGAAAACACTGAAGCTTTCTTT. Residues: CASSSRVENTEAFF.

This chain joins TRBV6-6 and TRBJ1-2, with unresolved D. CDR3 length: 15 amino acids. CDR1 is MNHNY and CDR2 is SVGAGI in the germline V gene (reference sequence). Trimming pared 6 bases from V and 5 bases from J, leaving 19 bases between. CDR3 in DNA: TGTGCCAGCAGCCCGCCCGGTTTGTTCGTGTATGGCTACACCTTC. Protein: CASSPPGLFVYGYTF.

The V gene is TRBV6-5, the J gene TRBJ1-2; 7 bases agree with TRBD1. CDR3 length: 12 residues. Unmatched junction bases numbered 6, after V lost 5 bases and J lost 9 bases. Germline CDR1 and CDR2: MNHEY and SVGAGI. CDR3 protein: CASSGRQGSYTF. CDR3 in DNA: TGTGCCAGCAGTGGCCGACAGGGAAGCTACACCTTC.

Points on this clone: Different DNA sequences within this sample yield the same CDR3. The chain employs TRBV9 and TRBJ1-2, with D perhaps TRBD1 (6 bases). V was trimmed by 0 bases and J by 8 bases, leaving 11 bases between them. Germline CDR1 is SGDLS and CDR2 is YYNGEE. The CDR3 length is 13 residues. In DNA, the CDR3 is TGTGCCAGCAGCGTAGGGACCGGGGGCGGCTACACCTTC. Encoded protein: CASSVGTGGGYTF.

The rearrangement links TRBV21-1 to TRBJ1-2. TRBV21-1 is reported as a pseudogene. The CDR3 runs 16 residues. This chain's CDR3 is CASSPRYWGWDYGYTF. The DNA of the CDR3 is TGTGCCAGCAGCCCCCGTTATTGGGGGTGGGACTATGGCTACACCTTC.

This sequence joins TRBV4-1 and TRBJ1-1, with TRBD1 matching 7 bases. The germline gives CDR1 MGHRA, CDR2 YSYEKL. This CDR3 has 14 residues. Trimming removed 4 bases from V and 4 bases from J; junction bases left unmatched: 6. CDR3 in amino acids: CASSLGQVSTEAFF. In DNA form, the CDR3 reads TGCGCCAGCAGCCTCGGACAGGTGAGCACTGAAGCTTTCTTT.

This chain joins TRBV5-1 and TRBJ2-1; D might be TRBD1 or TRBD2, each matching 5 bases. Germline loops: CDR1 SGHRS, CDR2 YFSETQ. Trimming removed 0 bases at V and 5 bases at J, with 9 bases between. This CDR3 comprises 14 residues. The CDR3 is CASSLETGHNEQFF. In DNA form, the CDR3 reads TGCGCCAGCAGCTTGGAAACGGGACACAATGAGCAGTTCTTC.

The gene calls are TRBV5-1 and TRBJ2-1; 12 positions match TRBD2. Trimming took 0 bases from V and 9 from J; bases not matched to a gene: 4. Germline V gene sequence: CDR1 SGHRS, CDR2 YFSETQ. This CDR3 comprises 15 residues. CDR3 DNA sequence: TGCGCCAGCAGCTTGGCTAGCGGGGGGGCCGGTGAGCAGTTCTTC. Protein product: CASSLASGGAGEQFF.

CDR3 coding DNA: TGCGCCAGCAGTGAGGGTCTTCGAAATGAGCAGTTCTTC. This translates into CASSEGLRNEQFF. J is TRBJ2-1 and V is TRBV10-1; D gene uncertain. The germline V gene encodes CDR1 WNHNN and CDR2 SYGVQD (reference sequence). The V end was cut by 2 bases, the J end by 7 bases, with 9 bases between. CDR3 length: 13 residues.

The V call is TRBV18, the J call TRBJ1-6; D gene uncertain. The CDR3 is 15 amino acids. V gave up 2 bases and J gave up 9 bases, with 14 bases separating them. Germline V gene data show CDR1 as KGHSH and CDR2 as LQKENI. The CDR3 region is CASSPAQSIVSPLHF. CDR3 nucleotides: TGTGCCAGCTCACCAGCACAGTCTATAGTTTCACCCCTCCACTTT.

In DNA, the CDR3 is TGTGCCACCAGCAGATTACAGGGTATTGGTCTGGAGGAGCAGTTCTTC. It codes for CATSRLQGIGLEEQFF. The chain employs TRBV15 and TRBJ2-1; D possibly corresponds to TRBD1 (6 bases). With 2 bases removed from V and 10 bases from J, the gap between germline ends came to 21 bases. The germline CDR1 and CDR2 sequences are LNHNV and YYDKDF (reference sequence). The CDR3 length is 16 residues.

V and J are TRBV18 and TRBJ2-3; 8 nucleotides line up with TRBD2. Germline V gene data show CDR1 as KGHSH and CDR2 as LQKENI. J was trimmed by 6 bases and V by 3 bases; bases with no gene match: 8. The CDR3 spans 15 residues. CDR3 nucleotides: TGTGCCAGCTCACCCTTAGCGGGGAGGATTGATACGCAGTATTTT. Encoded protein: CASSPLAGRIDTQYF.

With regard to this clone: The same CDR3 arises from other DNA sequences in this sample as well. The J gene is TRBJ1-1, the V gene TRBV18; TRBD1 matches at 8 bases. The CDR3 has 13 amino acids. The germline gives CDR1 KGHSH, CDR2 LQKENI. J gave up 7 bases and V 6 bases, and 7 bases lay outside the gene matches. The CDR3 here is CASSLTGEGEAFF. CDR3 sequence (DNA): TGTGCCAGCTCCCTGACAGGGGAAGGTGAAGCTTTCTTT.

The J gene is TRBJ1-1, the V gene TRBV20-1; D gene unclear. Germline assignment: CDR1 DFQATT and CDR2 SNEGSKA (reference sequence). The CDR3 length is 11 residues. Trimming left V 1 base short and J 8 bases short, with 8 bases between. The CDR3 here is CSARALIEAFF. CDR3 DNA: TGCAGTGCTAGAGCCCTCATAGAAGCTTTCTTT.

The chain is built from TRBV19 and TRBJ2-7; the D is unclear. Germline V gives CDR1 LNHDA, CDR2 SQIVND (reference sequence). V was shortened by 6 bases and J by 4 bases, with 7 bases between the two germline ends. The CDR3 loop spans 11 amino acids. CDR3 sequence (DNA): TGTGCCAGTAGGTCTGGATACGAGCAGTACTTC. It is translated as CASRSGYEQYF.

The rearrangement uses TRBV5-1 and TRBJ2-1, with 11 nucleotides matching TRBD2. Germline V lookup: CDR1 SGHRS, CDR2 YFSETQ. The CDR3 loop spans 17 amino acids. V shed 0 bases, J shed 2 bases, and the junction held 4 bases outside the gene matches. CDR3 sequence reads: CASSLASGGPPYNEQFF. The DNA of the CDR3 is TGCGCCAGCAGCTTGGCTAGCGGGGGGCCCCCCTACAATGAGCAGTTCTTC.

In DNA form, the CDR3 reads TGTGCCAGCAGCGTAGCGGACAACTATGGCTACACCTTC. This translates into CASSVADNYGYTF. V and J are TRBV9 and TRBJ1-2, with D unclear. The V gene's germline CDR1 is SGDLS and CDR2 YYNGEE. Trimming left V 0 bases short and J 2 bases short, with 5 bases between. This CDR3 comprises 13 residues.

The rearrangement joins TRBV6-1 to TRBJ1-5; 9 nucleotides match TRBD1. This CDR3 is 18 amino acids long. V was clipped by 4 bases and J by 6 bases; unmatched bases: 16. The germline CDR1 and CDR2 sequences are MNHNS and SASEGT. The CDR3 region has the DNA TGTGCCAGCAGTGGATTACCTCAATACAGGGGGCCGGGTCAGCCCCAGCATTTT. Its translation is CASSGLPQYRGPGQPQHF.